The 21 T cell receptor beta chains in this list originate from one sample, sequenced in a study of OX40 agonist ivuxolimab in advanced cancers. The method was immunoSEQ multiplex PCR; TCRdb's version includes in-frame clones alone and lacks a portion of them. The table shows around 70,000 clones, with around 93% occurring only once. The sequenced sample was CD4+ or CD8+ T cells sorted from blood, obtained in a trial of the OX40 agonist ivuxolimab. The receptors were sampled from an adult with an advanced solid tumor such as melanoma, head and neck, liver or kidney cancer.

The CDR3 nucleotides read TGTGCCAGTAGAGGAGAAAGCTCCTACAATGAGCAGTTCTTC. Translated, it gives CASRGESSYNEQFF. The chain recombines TRBV19 with TRBJ2-1; no clear D. CDR1 and CDR2 (germline): LNHDA, SQIVND (reference sequence). Trimming took off 6 bases at V and 0 bases at J, with 9 bases between the two ends. This CDR3 contains 14 residues.

The gene calls are TRBV4-1 and TRBJ1-4; 11 bases agree with TRBD1. The germline gives CDR1 MGHRA, CDR2 YSYEKL. V lost 2 bases and J lost 7; bases outside the gene matches: 3. This CDR3 is built from 15 residues. In DNA form, the CDR3 reads TGCGCCAGCAGCCAATCAGGGACAGGGGGTGAAAAACTGTTTTTT. Its protein product is CASSQSGTGGEKLFF.

The chain joins TRBV5-6 to TRBJ2-3; D gene ambiguous. V dropped 7 bases and J dropped 0 bases, with 12 bases sitting between them. The CDR3 is 14 amino acids. Germline CDR1 and CDR2: SGHDT and YYEEEE. CDR3 residues: CASPYRASTDTQYF. The CDR3 DNA follows: TGTGCCAGCCCGTACCGGGCTAGCACAGATACGCAGTATTTT.

The rearrangement uses TRBV10-3 and TRBJ2-7; D possibly corresponds to TRBD2 (7 bases). V was trimmed by 9 bases and J by 2 bases, leaving 17 bases between them. CDR3 size: 14 residues. The V gene's germline CDR1 is ENHRY and CDR2 SYGVKD. DNA of the CDR3: TGTGCCATTTCGTCGGGGGGCGCACCCTACGAGCAGTACTTC. Protein sequence: CAISSGGAPYEQYF.

DNA of the CDR3: TGTGCCTGGAGTACCCAAGAGACCCAGTACTTC. Translation: CAWSTQETQYF. The chain couples TRBV30 to TRBJ2-5; D uncertain. Trimming took off 2 bases at V and 1 base at J, with 2 bases between the two ends. CDR3 length: 11 amino acids. CDR1 and CDR2 from the germline V gene are GTSNPN and SVGIG (reference sequence). The variable domain in full, with the rest retrieved from reference TRBV30 and TRBJ2-5, is SQTIHQWPATLVQPVGSPLSLECTVEGTSNPNLYWYRQAAGRGLQLLFYSVGIGQISSEVPQNLSASRPQDRQFILSSKKLLLSDSGFYLCAWSTQETQYFGPGTRLLVL.

The J gene is TRBJ2-3, the V gene TRBV6-1, with D hard to call. V was trimmed by 1 base and J by 8 bases, leaving 10 bases between them. Per germline, CDR1 MNHNS and CDR2 SASEGT. CDR3 length: 13 amino acids. DNA for the CDR3: TGTGCCAGCAGTGAAGGGACGTCAGGTACGCAGTATTTT. It translates to CASSEGTSGTQYF.

The chain uses TRBV29-1 and TRBJ1-5; D possibly corresponds to TRBD1 (5 bases). This CDR3 spans 13 amino acids. V shed 6 bases and J shed 5 bases, with 14 bases lying between them. CDR1 is SQVTM and CDR2 is ANQGSEA in the germline V gene. CDR3 bases: TGCAGCGTGTCCCCTGGGGGGGATCAGCCCCAGCATTTT. It codes for CSVSPGGDQPQHF.

V gene TRBV19 combines with J gene TRBJ2-2; TRBD1 or TRBD2 may be the D gene (5 bases each). The CDR3 loop spans 15 amino acids. Germline V gene sequence: CDR1 LNHDA, CDR2 SQIVND (reference sequence). Trimming pared 4 bases from V and 5 bases from J, leaving 14 bases between. CDR3: CASSRTQDSTGELFF. The CDR3 DNA sequence: TGTGCCAGTAGTAGGACACAGGACTCAACCGGGGAGCTGTTTTTT.

The CDR3 loop is CAWSVPGFGNTIYF. The CDR3, as DNA: TGTGCCTGGAGTGTTCCCGGATTTGGAAACACCATATATTTT. This rearrangement joins TRBV30 to TRBJ1-3; D not certain. The length of the CDR3 is 14 residues. From germline, CDR1 is GTSNPN and CDR2 SVGIG (reference sequence). Trimming took off 0 bases at V and 3 bases at J, with 9 bases between the two ends.

The chain uses TRBV19 and TRBJ2-2, with 7 bases identical to TRBD2. The V gene end was trimmed by 5 bases and the J gene end by 4 bases; junction bases not matched to a gene: 7. This CDR3 comprises 15 residues. Germline values: CDR1 LNHDA, CDR2 SQIVND (reference sequence). Here the CDR3 reads CASSLPPGGTGELFF. The CDR3, as DNA: TGTGCCAGTAGTTTACCGCCGGGGGGCACCGGGGAGCTGTTTTTT.

This clone appeared a single time. The chain joins TRBV15 to TRBJ2-2, with 12 bases lining up with TRBD2. The CDR3 covers 17 residues. Per germline, CDR1 LNHNV and CDR2 YYDKDF (reference sequence). Trimming took 7 bases from V and 5 from J; bases not matched to a gene: 11. This CDR3 reads CATTQSGLAGWTGELFF. CDR3 bases: TGTGCCACCACCCAATCCGGACTAGCGGGATGGACCGGGGAGCTGTTTTTT. Filled out from reference TRBV15 and TRBJ2-2, the complete variable domain reads DAMVIQNPRYQVTQFGKPVTLSCSQTLNHNVMYWYQQKSSQAPKLLFHYYDKDFNNEADTPDNFQSRRPNTSFCFLDIRSPGLGDTAMYLCATTQSGLAGWTGELFFGEGSRLTVL.

The chain is built from TRBV19 and TRBJ2-7; a weak D match, TRBD2 (7 bases). Deletions cut 7 bases from V and 2 bases from J, with 15 bases between. CDR3 length equals 14 residues. CDR1 and CDR2 from the germline V gene are LNHDA and SQIVND (reference sequence). The CDR3 DNA reads TGTGCCAGTACATCAGGGAGGGGGGCCTACGAGCAGTACTTC. As protein: CASTSGRGAYEQYF. The full variable domain, its missing parts supplied by reference TRBV19 and TRBJ2-7, is DGGITQSPKYLFRKEGQNVTLSCEQNLNHDAMYWYRQDPGQGLRLIYYSQIVNDFQKGDIAEGYSVSREKKESFPLTVTSAQKNPTAFYLCASTSGRGAYEQYFGPGTRLTVT.

A single count supports this clone. V is TRBV2 and J is TRBJ1-2; D uncertain. The V and J ends lost 10 bases and 8 bases respectively, with 17 bases between them. From germline, CDR1 is SNHLY and CDR2 FYNNEI. The CDR3 sequence is 12 residues long. The CDR3 DNA follows: TGTGCCACCCTCAGCCTGCAGAGGGGCTACACCTTC. It codes for CATLSLQRGYTF.

The V call is TRBV6-1, the J call TRBJ2-3; D uncertain. The V end lost 7 bases, the J end lost 9 bases, and 17 bases lay between the germline ends. This CDR3 spans 13 amino acids. Germline values: CDR1 MNHNS, CDR2 SASEGT. The DNA for the CDR3 is TGTGCCAGCAATGGTTGGGCTTCCGTAACGCAGTATTTT. Protein: CASNGWASVTQYF.

The CDR3 DNA reads as TGTGCCAGCAGCGTAGGACCCGACAGGGACTACGAGCAGTACTTC. Translated: CASSVGPDRDYEQYF. V usage is TRBV9 and J usage is TRBJ2-7, with 7 nucleotides matching TRBD1. The CDR3 is made up of 15 amino acids. Per the germline V gene, CDR1 is SGDLS and CDR2 is YYNGEE. J lost 3 bases, V lost 0 bases, and 6 bases had no gene match.

The CDR3 region has the DNA TGTGCCAGCAGTTACTCGGAACAGTCCTACGAGCAGTACTTC. Residues: CASSYSEQSYEQYF. This sequence joins TRBV6-5 and TRBJ2-5; D unresolved. The assigned J gene may be wrong: the sequence end matches TRBJ2-7 better. CDR1 is MNHEY, CDR2 SVGAGI, per germline. The CDR3 loop spans 14 amino acids.

The chain has TRBV11-2 and TRBJ2-3; TRBD1 agrees at 7 bases. The CDR3 loop spans 17 amino acids. V dropped 1 base and J dropped 1; count of bases not matched to a gene: 8. The V gene's germline CDR1 is SGHAT and CDR2 FQNNGV. The CDR3, as DNA: TGTGCCAGCAGCTTAGTTCGAGGGGGCGCGCGCACAGATACGCAGTATTTT. As protein: CASSLVRGGARTDTQYF.

V and J are TRBV7-6 and TRBJ2-6, with D unclear. This CDR3 is built from 12 residues. V lost 5 bases and J lost 9, with 8 bases in between. The germline gives CDR1 SGHVS, CDR2 FNYEAQ. CDR3 nucleotide sequence: TGTGCCAGCAGCCCCCCCGGCAACGTCCTGACTTTC. Translated: CASSPPGNVLTF. Full variable domain (missing parts from reference TRBV7-6 and TRBJ2-6): GAGVSQSPRYKVTKRGQDVALRCDPISGHVSLYWYRQALGQGPEFLTYFNYEAQQDKSGLPNDRFSAERPEGSISTLTIQRTEQRDSAMYRCASSPPGNVLTFGAGSRLTVL.

V gene TRBV5-5 combines with J gene TRBJ1-6, with 7 bases aligning to TRBD1. Per germline, CDR1 SGHKS and CDR2 YYEKEE (reference sequence). The CDR3 contains 16 residues. J lost 9 bases, V lost 0 bases, and 9 bases had no gene match. The CDR3 here is CASSLEGRGLGSPLHF. CDR3 coding DNA: TGTGCCAGCAGCTTGGAAGGAAGGGGGCTAGGTTCACCCCTCCACTTT.

The chain employs TRBV10-3 and TRBJ2-1; 11 bases agree with TRBD2. Looked up from germline, CDR1 is ENHRY and CDR2 is SYGVKD. V gave up 6 bases and J gave up 6 bases; unmatched junction bases: 7. This CDR3 spans 15 amino acids. CDR3 region: CAIRQTSGGVNEQFF. The CDR3 nucleotides read TGTGCCATCAGGCAAACTAGCGGGGGTGTCAATGAGCAGTTCTTC.

In this sample, this clone turned up once. V is TRBV5-1 and J is TRBJ2-1, with 16 positions matching TRBD2. The germline gives CDR1 SGHRS, CDR2 YFSETQ. CDR3 length: 15 amino acids. With V trimmed by 4 bases and J by 9 bases, 4 bases remained unmatched. The CDR3 coding sequence is TGCGCCAGCAGCACGGGACTAGCGGGAGGGGTTGAGCAGTTCTTC. Translated, it gives CASSTGLAGGVEQFF.